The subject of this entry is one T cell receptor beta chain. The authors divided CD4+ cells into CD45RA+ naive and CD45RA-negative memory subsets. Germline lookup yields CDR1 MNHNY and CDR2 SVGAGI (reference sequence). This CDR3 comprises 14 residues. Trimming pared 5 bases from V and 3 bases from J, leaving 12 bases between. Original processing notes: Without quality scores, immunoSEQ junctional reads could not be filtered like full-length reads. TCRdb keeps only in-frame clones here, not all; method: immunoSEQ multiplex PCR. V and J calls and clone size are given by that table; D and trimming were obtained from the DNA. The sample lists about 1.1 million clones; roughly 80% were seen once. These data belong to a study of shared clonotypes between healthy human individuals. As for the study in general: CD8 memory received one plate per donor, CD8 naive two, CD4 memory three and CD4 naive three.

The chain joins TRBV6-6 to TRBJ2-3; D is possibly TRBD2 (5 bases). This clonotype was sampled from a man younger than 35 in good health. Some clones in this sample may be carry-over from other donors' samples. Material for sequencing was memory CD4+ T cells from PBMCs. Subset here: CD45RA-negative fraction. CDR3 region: CASSLPRETDTQYF. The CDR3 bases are TGTGCCAGCAGTCTTCCCCGGGAAACAGATACGCAGTATTTT.